Presented here are 27 T cell receptor beta chains from one specimen sequenced in a study of cytomegalovirus exposure and HLA in healthy donors. TCRdb keeps only in-frame clones here, not all; method: immunoSEQ multiplex PCR. The data show about 100,000 clones, around 85% seen once. The sample was PBMCs. The receptors come from a woman aged 18-30 years in good health and CMV-seronegative.

The gene calls are TRBV6-1 and TRBJ1-1, with TRBD1 as a possible D gene (6 bases). The length of the CDR3 is 14 residues. Trimming removed 1 base from V and 1 base from J, with 7 bases in between. Looked up from germline, CDR1 is MNHNS and CDR2 is SASEGT. The CDR3 loop reads CASSEGQENTEAFF. The CDR3 nucleotides are TGTGCCAGCAGTGAAGGACAGGAGAACACTGAAGCTTTCTTT.

J is TRBJ1-4 and V is TRBV30, with unresolved D. The CDR3 extends over 13 amino acids. Trimming took 2 bases from V and 4 from J, leaving 8 bases between them. In germline, CDR1 is GTSNPN, CDR2 SVGIG (reference sequence). CDR3 sequence: CAWSQSSNEKLFF. For the CDR3, the DNA is TGTGCCTGGAGTCAGTCAAGTAATGAAAAACTGTTTTTT.

CDR3 protein: CASTGGSGGGPYEQYF. In DNA, the CDR3 is TGTGCCAGCACGGGGGGTAGCGGGGGGGGCCCCTACGAGCAGTACTTC. The gene calls are TRBV2 and TRBJ2-7; 11 bases agree with TRBD2. V was clipped by 7 bases and J by 2 bases; unmatched bases: 10. The CDR3 contains 16 residues. The germline V gene encodes CDR1 SNHLY and CDR2 FYNNEI.

This chain links TRBV7-2 with TRBJ1-1; no clear D gene. The CDR3 length is 14 residues. V lost 3 bases to trimming and J lost 1 base, with 9 bases between them. Germline lookup yields CDR1 SGHTA and CDR2 FQGNSA. The CDR3 protein is CASSFLAGNTEAFF. CDR3 bases: TGTGCCAGCAGCTTCCTGGCTGGGAACACTGAAGCTTTCTTT.

The V and J genes are TRBV19 and TRBJ2-7, with 9 nucleotides matching TRBD1. CDR3 length: 12 residues. V trimming: 6 bases; J trimming: 7 bases; junction bases outside the gene matches: 4. Looked up from germline, CDR1 is LNHDA and CDR2 is SQIVND (reference sequence). The CDR3 DNA reads as TGTGCCAGTAGGGGGACAGGGTGGGAGCAGTACTTC. Amino acids: CASRGTGWEQYF.

The genes are TRBV7-6 and TRBJ2-7; possible D gene TRBD2, 5 bases. Germline CDR1 and CDR2: SGHVS and FNYEAQ. Between the trimmed V and J ends, which lost 1 base and 6 bases, there was a span of 10 bases. The CDR3 length is 13 residues. Written as DNA, the CDR3 is TGTGCCAGCAGCTTAGTTTTCGCGGGCGAGCAGTACTTC. Translation gives CASSLVFAGEQYF.

As DNA, the CDR3 is TGTGCCAGCAGTTCTACAGGGGGCTCGGAGACCCAGTACTTC. This encodes CASSSTGGSETQYF. The J gene is TRBJ2-5, the V gene TRBV27, with 9 nucleotides matching TRBD1. The CDR3 length is 14 residues. The germline V gene has CDR1 MNHEY and CDR2 SMNVEV (reference sequence). J lost 5 bases, V lost 4 bases, and 5 bases had no gene match.

The V call is TRBV10-3, the J call TRBJ2-7; no clear D gene. V lost 6 bases to trimming and J lost 0 bases, with 9 bases between them. CDR3 length equals 13 residues. The germline V gene has CDR1 ENHRY and CDR2 SYGVKD. In DNA form, the CDR3 reads TGTGCCATCAGCGTACAGAGCTCCTACGAGCAGTACTTC. Protein sequence: CAISVQSSYEQYF.

This clone was seen more than once but under ten times. This chain uses TRBV6-5 with TRBJ1-6, with D possibly matching TRBD1 (5 bases). The CDR3 is made up of 16 amino acids. Germline assignment: CDR1 MNHEY and CDR2 SVGAGI. Trimming removed 4 bases at V and 6 bases at J, with 16 bases between. CDR3 nucleotides: TGTGCCAGCAGTTCCCAGCGGGGGGAGGCTAATTCACCCCTCCACTTT. Translated, it gives CASSSQRGEANSPLHF.

This chain joins TRBV2 and TRBJ1-3, with TRBD1 as a possible D gene (6 bases). The CDR3 totals 15 residues. Germline loops: CDR1 SNHLY, CDR2 FYNNEI. Trimming took 4 bases from V and 0 from J, leaving 10 bases between them. The CDR3 here is CASSVQGNSGNTIYF. CDR3 nucleotide sequence: TGTGCCAGCAGTGTACAGGGAAACTCTGGAAACACCATATATTTT.

V gene TRBV6-5 combines with J gene TRBJ2-3; the D gene is possibly TRBD2 (6 bases). The ends were cut back, 2 bases at V and 1 base at J, with 10 bases in the middle. The germline V gene encodes CDR1 MNHEY and CDR2 SVGAGI. The CDR3 runs to 15 residues. The CDR3 DNA reads as TGTGCCAGCAGTTACCGGCAGCGGGGCACAGATACGCAGTATTTT. It specifies CASSYRQRGTDTQYF.

This chain uses TRBV5-4 with TRBJ2-2, with D maybe TRBD2 (6 bases). V was cut by 0 bases and J by 3 bases, with 9 bases left in between. Germline-derived CDR1 and CDR2 are SGHNT and YYREEE (reference sequence). The CDR3 runs 15 residues. CDR3 in amino acids: CASSLDRGYTGELFF. Here the CDR3 DNA reads TGTGCCAGCAGCTTGGACCGGGGGTACACCGGGGAGCTGTTTTTT.

CDR3 protein: CASSLGGTGSGANVLTF. CDR3 DNA sequence: TGTGCCAGCAGCTTAGGAGGGACAGGTAGTGGGGCCAACGTCCTGACTTTC. This chain uses TRBV7-9 with TRBJ2-6, with 8 positions matching TRBD1. The germline V gene has CDR1 SEHNR and CDR2 FQNEAQ (reference sequence). The junction had 5 bases not matched to a gene; V was cut back by 1 base and J by 3 bases. CDR3 length: 17 amino acids.

This clone occurred a few times. The chain employs TRBV7-8 and TRBJ2-7; D uncertain. V lost 5 bases and J 3 bases, leaving 8 bases between the germline ends. The CDR3 consists of 12 residues. Looked up from germline, CDR1 is SGHVS and CDR2 is FQNEAQ. CDR3 region: CASSDTNYEQYF. Written as DNA, the CDR3 is TGTGCCAGCAGCGACACCAACTACGAGCAGTACTTC.

The rearrangement links TRBV2 to TRBJ2-2; D perhaps matches TRBD2 (6 bases). The CDR3 runs to 15 residues. V lost 6 bases to trimming and J lost 5 bases, with 16 bases between them. Germline CDR1 and CDR2: SNHLY and FYNNEI. The CDR3 region has the DNA TGTGCCAGCAGGGAGGGAGGATCAGGAACCGGGGAGCTGTTTTTT. Encoded protein: CASREGGSGTGELFF.

The gene calls are TRBV7-9 and TRBJ2-1; D unclear. The V gene's germline CDR1 is SEHNR and CDR2 FQNEAQ (reference sequence). Trimming took off 5 bases at V and 0 bases at J, with 8 bases between the two ends. The CDR3 is made up of 14 amino acids. The CDR3: CASSAGDSYNEQFF. As DNA, the CDR3 is TGTGCCAGCAGCGCCGGTGACTCCTACAATGAGCAGTTCTTC.

The chain recombines TRBV30 with TRBJ2-7, with a tentative D call TRBD2 (7 bases). V shed 4 bases and J shed 7 bases, with 17 bases lying between them. This CDR3 has 13 amino acids. From germline, CDR1 is GTSNPN and CDR2 SVGIG (reference sequence). The CDR3 sequence: CAWTSWGGREQYF. For the CDR3, the DNA is TGTGCCTGGACCTCTTGGGGGGGGCGAGAGCAGTACTTC.

The sample holds one count of this clone. The V and J genes are TRBV4-1 and TRBJ2-1; a weak D match, TRBD2 (7 bases). This CDR3 comprises 16 residues. The germline V and J ends were trimmed by 4 bases and 5 bases, with 18 bases remaining between them. In germline, CDR1 is MGHRA, CDR2 YSYEKL. CDR3 amino acids: CASSPPGGGGNNEQFF. CDR3 DNA: TGCGCCAGCAGCCCACCCGGGGGAGGGGGGAACAATGAGCAGTTCTTC.

J is TRBJ2-2 and V is TRBV6-4; 9 bases fit TRBD1. The CDR3 is made up of 15 amino acids. The ends lost 6 bases at V and 7 bases at J; junction bases unmatched: 9. Germline V gene sequence: CDR1 MRHNA, CDR2 SNTAGT. Here the CDR3 DNA reads TGTGCCAGCAGCCCGGGACAGGGCGGAAGCGGGGAGCTGTTTTTT. This gives the protein CASSPGQGGSGELFF.

The chain joins TRBV5-6 to TRBJ1-1; TRBD1 aligns across 9 bases. Germline loops: CDR1 SGHDT, CDR2 YYEEEE. After removal of 2 bases from V and 0 bases from J, the junction contained 2 bases not matched to a gene. CDR3 size: 15 residues. In DNA form, the CDR3 reads TGTGCCAGCAGCTTTGGGACAGGGATGAACACTGAAGCTTTCTTT. This gives the protein CASSFGTGMNTEAFF.

The V call is TRBV27, the J call TRBJ2-5; maybe TRBD2 (6 bases). The V end lost 4 bases, the J end lost 7 bases, and 19 bases lay between the germline ends. Germline CDR1 MNHEY, CDR2 SMNVEV (reference sequence). The CDR3 length is 15 residues. As DNA, the CDR3 is TGTGCCAGCAGTTCCTCGGGACTTCCGGGGAGGACCCAGTACTTC. Protein: CASSSSGLPGRTQYF.

J is TRBJ2-2 and V is TRBV6-6; D is ambiguous. In germline, CDR1 is MNHNY, CDR2 SVGAGI (reference sequence). The CDR3 length is 15 residues. V lost 5 bases and J lost 1, with 11 bases in between. The CDR3 DNA is TGTGCCAGCAGTCAGATCATGGTGAACACCGGGGAGCTGTTTTTT. Encoded protein: CASSQIMVNTGELFF.

The chain carries TRBV27 and TRBJ2-2; no reliable D call. V lost 3 bases, J lost 1 base, and 15 bases lay in between. CDR1 is MNHEY, CDR2 SMNVEV, per germline (reference sequence). CDR3 length: 17 residues. CDR3 DNA sequence: TGTGCCAGCAGTTTTCAGGTTTCACGAATGAACACCGGGGAGCTGTTTTTT. Translation: CASSFQVSRMNTGELFF.

This clone is a singleton in its sample. J is TRBJ1-6 and V is TRBV19; D remains ambiguous. The V end was cut by 7 bases, the J end by 3 bases, with 10 bases between. The germline V gene encodes CDR1 LNHDA and CDR2 SQIVND (reference sequence). The CDR3 length is 14 residues. The CDR3 region is CASKRGRYNSPLHF. The CDR3 DNA is TGTGCCAGTAAAAGAGGTCGCTATAATTCACCCCTCCACTTT.

The V call is TRBV27, the J call TRBJ1-6, with D unresolved. This CDR3 is built from 12 residues. V was shortened by 4 bases and J by 6 bases, with 4 bases between the two germline ends. The germline V gene has CDR1 MNHEY and CDR2 SMNVEV (reference sequence). This CDR3 reads CASSSSNSPLHF. CDR3 nucleotide sequence: TGTGCCAGCAGTTCTAGTAATTCACCCCTCCACTTT.

This clone was counted a single time. The gene calls are TRBV6-1 and TRBJ1-6; 9 bases agree with TRBD1. Germline V gene lookup returns CDR1 MNHNS and CDR2 SASEGT. The length of the CDR3 is 18 residues. V dropped 4 bases and J dropped 7; count of bases not matched to a gene: 14. The CDR3 here is CASSGAQTGGIRNSPLHF. In DNA, the CDR3 is TGTGCCAGCAGTGGGGCACAGACAGGGGGTATCAGGAATTCACCCCTCCACTTT.

This rearrangement joins TRBV19 to TRBJ1-2; 10 bases agree with TRBD1. The V segment lost 5 bases and the J segment 4 bases; nucleotides outside the gene matches: 16. The CDR3 contains 18 residues. CDR1 is LNHDA, CDR2 SQIVND, per germline (reference sequence). This chain's CDR3 is CASSLYLGTGVNGYGYTF. CDR3 DNA: TGTGCCAGTAGTCTATACCTAGGGACAGGGGTCAATGGCTATGGCTACACCTTC. Using reference TRBV19 and TRBJ1-2 for the parts outside the CDR3, the full variable domain is DGGITQSPKYLFRKEGQNVTLSCEQNLNHDAMYWYRQDPGQGLRLIYYSQIVNDFQKGDIAEGYSVSREKKESFPLTVTSAQKNPTAFYLCASSLYLGTGVNGYGYTFGSGTRLTVV.